This TCR beta chain was captured by sequencing in a study of read filtering for tumor transcriptome and immune sequencing. The wider study: IR-seq gave about 3.5 to 11 million TCR reads per sample; RNA-seq gave about 75 to 1,400. Points from the study as a whole: In IR-seq, single-read clonotypes were about 80% of clonotypes but approximately 3.5% of reads. This fraction held mixed bone marrow immune cells after CD138-negative sorting.

Looked up from germline, CDR1 is DFQATT and CDR2 is SNEGSKA (reference sequence). V lost 3 bases and J lost 4, with 7 bases in between. This CDR3 has 11 residues. Ten or more counts support this clonotype. No antigen is known for it. From around 0.4 ug of RNA, a library with molecular barcoded alpha/delta and beta/gamma adaptors was made. Each CDR3 protein is one row after TCRdb ran MiXCR on the reads. The sample records roughly 93,000 distinct CDR3 sequences, about a fifth being singletons. The sequence derives from a donor aged 40 or older with multiple myeloma. Material for sequencing was a population of CD138-negative cells sorted from bone marrow. The chain carries TRBV20-1 and TRBJ2-7; D unclear. The CDR3 loop reads CSARLGYEQYF. CDR3 DNA: TGCAGTGCTAGGCTGGGTTACGAGCAGTACTTC.